This T cell receptor beta chain was observed in a study of cytomegalovirus exposure and HLA in healthy donors. Trimming cost V 7 bases and J 0 bases, with 12 bases left between them. Germline CDR1 reads MNHNS; CDR2 reads SASEGT. This CDR3 region has 14 residues. Researchers ran the PCR with 60 Vbeta and 13 Jbeta primers. Profiled with immunoSEQ multiplex PCR; TCRdb holds only in-frame clones, not every one. The sample records nearly 95,000 clones, roughly two thirds being singletons. The material sequenced was PBMCs. This sequence joins TRBV6-1 and TRBJ1-1; D remains ambiguous. This receptor was identified in a young woman in good health and CMV-seronegative. CDR3: CASKNHGVNTEAFF. In DNA, the CDR3 is TGTGCCAGCAAGAACCACGGGGTGAACACTGAAGCTTTCTTT.